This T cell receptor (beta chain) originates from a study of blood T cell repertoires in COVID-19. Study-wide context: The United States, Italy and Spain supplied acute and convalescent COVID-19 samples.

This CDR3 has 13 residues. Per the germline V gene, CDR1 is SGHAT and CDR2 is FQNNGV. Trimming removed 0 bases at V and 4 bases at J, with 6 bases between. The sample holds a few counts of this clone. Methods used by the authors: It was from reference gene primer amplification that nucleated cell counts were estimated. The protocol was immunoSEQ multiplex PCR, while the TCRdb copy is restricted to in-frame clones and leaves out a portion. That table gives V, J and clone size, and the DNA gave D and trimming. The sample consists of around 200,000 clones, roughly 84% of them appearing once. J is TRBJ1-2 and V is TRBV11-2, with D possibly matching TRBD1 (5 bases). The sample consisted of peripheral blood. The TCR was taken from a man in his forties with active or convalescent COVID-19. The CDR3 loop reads CASSLEGAYGYTF. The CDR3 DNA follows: TGTGCCAGCAGCTTAGAAGGGGCCTATGGCTACACCTTC.